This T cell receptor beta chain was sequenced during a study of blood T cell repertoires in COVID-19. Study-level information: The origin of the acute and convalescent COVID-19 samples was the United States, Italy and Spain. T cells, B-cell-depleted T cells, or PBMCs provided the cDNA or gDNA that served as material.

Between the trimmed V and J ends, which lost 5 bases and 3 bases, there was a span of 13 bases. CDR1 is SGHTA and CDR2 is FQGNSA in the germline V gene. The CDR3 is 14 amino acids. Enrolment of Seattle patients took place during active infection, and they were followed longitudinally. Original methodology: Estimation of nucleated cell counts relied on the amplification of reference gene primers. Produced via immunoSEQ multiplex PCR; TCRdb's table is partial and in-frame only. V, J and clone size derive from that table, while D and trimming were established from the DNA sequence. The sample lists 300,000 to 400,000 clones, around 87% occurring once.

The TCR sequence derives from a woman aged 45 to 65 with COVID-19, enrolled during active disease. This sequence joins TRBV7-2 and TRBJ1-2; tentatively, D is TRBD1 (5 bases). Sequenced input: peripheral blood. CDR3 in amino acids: CASSPWGVDYGYTF. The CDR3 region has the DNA TGTGCCAGCAGCCCATGGGGGGTTGACTATGGCTACACCTTC.